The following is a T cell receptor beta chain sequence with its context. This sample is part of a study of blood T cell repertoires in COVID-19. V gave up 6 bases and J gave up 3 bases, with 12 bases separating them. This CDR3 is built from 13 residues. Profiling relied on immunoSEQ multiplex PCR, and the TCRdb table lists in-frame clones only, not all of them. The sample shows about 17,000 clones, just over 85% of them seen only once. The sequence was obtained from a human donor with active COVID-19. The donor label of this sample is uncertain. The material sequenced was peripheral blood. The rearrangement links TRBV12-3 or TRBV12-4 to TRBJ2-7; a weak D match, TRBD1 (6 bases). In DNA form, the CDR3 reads TGTGCCAGCAGCTCGGACAGATTCTACGAGCAGTACTTC. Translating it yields CASSSDRFYEQYF.